This T cell receptor (beta chain) was captured by sequencing in a study of blood T cell repertoires in COVID-19 (dated by TCRdb to 2020 to 2021). With respect to the entire study: The collaborator samples originated in the United States, Italy and Spain and spanned the acute and convalescent phases of COVID-19. A de-identified subject ID, COVID-19 status, age in years and sex were almost always included in the sample metadata. The samples were drawn from two sources: the first 160 participants of the ongoing ImmuneRACE study, and over 950 subjects contributed by 6 global collaborators. The dataset comprised deeply sampled blood TCRbeta repertoires from subjects exposed to, actively infected with, or recovered from COVID-19. The repertoires were made available in a free public database intended to serve as a resource for research on the immune response to SARS-CoV-2. Where available, HLA class I and class II types were obtained from metadata supplied by the sample provider rather than from assay-based typing. The prospective study material was composed of cDNA or gDNA derived from T cells, B-cell-depleted T cells, or PBMCs.

The immunoSEQ Assay, a bias-controlled multiplex PCR, was used to amplify TCRbeta CDR3 regions from genomic DNA. Processing in the source paper ran as follows. Nucleated cell counts per sample were estimated from amplification of reference gene primers within the assay. To quantify the absolute abundance of each unique TCRbeta CDR3 rearrangement, sequence reads were collapsed and filtered. For each sample, productive Simpson clonality was calculated by taking the square root of Simpson's diversity index across productive rearrangements. In its TCRdb copy, this immuneACCESS table keeps in-frame sequences only and misses some clones. Where compared with another copy, unresolved V genes explain less than half of these, and the others have no known cause. V and J calls and clone size are those listed in that table; D and trimming were worked out from the DNA. The sample profile shows 410,000 or so clones; about 91% of them were found once. Around 1.5% of the sample rests with the top ten.

Points the paper makes about the study in general: Clinical and demographic metadata were provided uncurated, with the amount varying by source and participant.

The cysteine opens and the phenylalanine closes a CDR3 of 16 amino acids. Just CDR3 DNA is preserved here, 48 bases in frame from base 1. The CDR1 and CDR2 encoded by the germline V gene are SGDLS and YYNGEE. V is pared back by 0 bases and J by 4 bases, with 13 bases lying between the germline termini. This clone was seen just once. Its antigen has not been determined. The input lacks base qualities; no much larger clone sits a single base away. One collaborating source in Seattle enrolled patients while the patients were actively infected and followed the patients over time throughout the course of disease. Collaborating institutions collected whole blood in K2EDTA tubes following their own protocols. For TCRbeta analysis, collaborator samples were shipped as frozen whole blood, as isolated PBMCs, or as DNA extracted from either sample type.

The rearranged chain carries TRBV9 and TRBJ2-2; TRBD2 is a possible D gene, resting on 5 matching bases. The sequenced material came from peripheral blood. The clonotype originates from a woman aged 40 to 50 with COVID-19, enrolled during active disease. In nucleotides, the sequence is TGTGCCAGCAGCGTAGCTAGCTCACAAATCACCGGGGAGCTGTTTTTT. This is translated as CASSVASSQITGELFF.